What follows are 4 T cell receptor beta chains derived from one specimen sequenced in a study of T cell repertoires in cytomegalovirus infection. TCRdb re-called the reads through MiXCR, storing one row per CDR3 protein. Of around 450,000 distinct CDR3 sequences listed, approximately 33% are singletons. The sample was PBMCs. Source of these receptors: a human donor in good health (CMV status not recorded). Some clones in this sample may be carry-over from other donors' samples.

This clonotype occurred many times. The chain couples TRBV7-2 to TRBJ1-2; a possible D gene is TRBD1 (5 bases). CDR3 size: 14 residues. V lost 3 bases to trimming and J lost 5 bases, with 13 bases between them. Per germline, CDR1 SGHTA and CDR2 FQGNSA. CDR3 sequence (DNA): TGTGCCAGCAGCTTCCCGGGGGAACCATATGGCTACACCTTC. It codes for CASSFPGEPYGYTF. The full variable domain, with the rest looked up from reference TRBV7-2 and TRBJ1-2, is GAGVSQSPSNKVTEKGKDVELRCDPISGHTALYWYRQSLGQGLEFLIYFQGNSAPDKSGLPSDRFSAERTGGSVSTLTIQRTQQEDSAVYLCASSFPGEPYGYTFGSGTRLTVV.

In its sample, this clonotype was seen many times. This chain joins TRBV27 and TRBJ2-1; TRBD2 aligns across 11 bases. CDR1 and CDR2 (germline): MNHEY, SMNVEV (reference sequence). The J segment lost 0 bases and the V segment lost 0 bases, leaving 7 bases of the junction unmatched. The CDR3 runs 19 residues. This CDR3 reads CASSLSIGTSGGSYNEQFF. The DNA of the CDR3 is TGTGCCAGCAGTTTATCGATAGGGACTAGCGGTGGCTCCTACAATGAGCAGTTCTTC.

This clonotype was counted only a few times. This sequence joins TRBV20-1 and TRBJ2-5; D may be TRBD1 (6 bases). Germline CDR1 reads DFQATT; CDR2 reads SNEGSKA (reference sequence). Trimming took 1 base from V and 5 from J, leaving 17 bases between them. This CDR3 spans 15 amino acids. The CDR3 nucleotides read TGCAGTGCTAGAGGTCCTGACAGGAATGGGGAGACCCAGTACTTC. Its protein is CSARGPDRNGETQYF.

This clonotype was seen ten or more times. The chain links TRBV6-6 to TRBJ2-2; 8 bases line up with TRBD2. Trimming cost V 4 bases and J 2 bases; bases outside gene matches: 3. This CDR3 has 15 residues. Germline loops: CDR1 MNHNY, CDR2 SVGAGI (reference sequence). The CDR3 DNA sequence: TGTGCCAGCAGTTTGCTAGCGGGTAACACCGGGGAGCTGTTTTTT. Translating gives CASSLLAGNTGELFF.